One sample yielded the 12 T cell receptor beta chains listed below, sequenced in a study of regulatory T cells in long-lasting Graves disease (TCRdb year 2021). Library method: multiplex PCR. The sequencer listed for this sample is Illumina HiSeq 4000. TCR beta libraries were built with iRepertoire HTBI primers and Arm-PCR amplification of CDR3 regions. The raw public reads went through TCRdb reprocessing: fastp at Q25, MiXCR clone calling, in-frame beta chains kept. Each CDR3 protein gets just one entry, which takes the most common genes and DNA from the rows behind it. The sample profile shows 400,000 to 550,000 distinct CDR3 sequences; about a sixth of them were found once. The ten largest clones add up to less than 30% of the sample. In the paper's terms, the time point label means: newly diagnosed GD, antithyroid drugs for less than 3 months. RNA was extracted from PBMCs in TRIzol for both TCR sequencing and RNA sequencing.

This sample also appeared in a second study, on T cells in Graves' hyperthyroidism and ophthalmopathy.

Sequencing was performed on peripheral blood mononuclear cells (PBMCs), taken at new diagnosis, from a patient treated with antithyroid drugs. Receptors originate from a woman between 18 and 30 years old with Graves disease. Donor details come from another sample of the same person, matched by shared clones.

This clonotype appeared many times. The V call is TRBV27, the J call TRBJ2-1; 9 nucleotides match TRBD2. Germline V gene lookup returns CDR1 MNHEY and CDR2 SMNVEV (reference sequence). V lost 0 bases and J lost 4; bases outside the gene matches: 4. The CDR3 has 16 residues. The CDR3 DNA reads as TGTGCCAGCAGTTTATCAGCGGGAGGAGGATACAATGAGCAGTTCTTC. It is translated as CASSLSAGGGYNEQFF.

This clonotype came up a few times. This chain uses TRBV20-1 with TRBJ1-5; no firm D call. The CDR3 loop spans 15 amino acids. Germline V gene data show CDR1 as DFQATT and CDR2 as SNEGSKA (reference sequence). Trimming took off 0 bases at V and 0 bases at J, with 9 bases between the two ends. The CDR3 loop is CSARDHGSSNQPQHF. In DNA form, the CDR3 reads TGCAGTGCTAGAGATCACGGCAGTAGCAATCAGCCCCAGCATTTT.

This clonotype has just a few counts. The rearrangement links TRBV10-3 to TRBJ1-2; D possibly corresponds to TRBD1 (5 bases). The CDR3 covers 13 residues. From germline, CDR1 is ENHRY and CDR2 SYGVKD. The V gene lost 8 bases and the J gene lost 3 bases, with 13 bases spanning the gap. The CDR3 DNA reads as TGTGCCATCGGGGCCGATCAGTACTATGGCTACACCTTC. Translated, it gives CAIGADQYYGYTF.

This clonotype was detected ten times or more. The V call is TRBV5-1, the J call TRBJ2-3, with TRBD2 identical over 11 bases. Germline V CDR1 and CDR2: SGHRS, YFSETQ. The CDR3 totals 14 residues. V was clipped by 7 bases and J by 2 bases; unmatched bases: 3. The chain's CDR3 is CASLAGGLTDTQYF. CDR3 nucleotides: TGCGCCAGCTTAGCGGGAGGGCTCACAGATACGCAGTATTTT.

This clonotype was detected a few times. The chain links TRBV5-1 to TRBJ2-2; D might be TRBD1 or TRBD2, each matching 5 bases. The CDR3 runs to 17 residues. V dropped 2 bases and J dropped 7 bases, with 21 bases sitting between them. Per the germline V gene, CDR1 is SGHRS and CDR2 is YFSETQ. The CDR3, as DNA: TGCGCCAGCAGCTTCCGGAGGCAAGGGGAAAGCGGCGGGGAGCTGTTTTTT. This sequence encodes CASSFRRQGESGGELFF.

Of note for this clonotype: Only one base separates this from a far larger clonotype, so it likely reflects a read error. The genes are TRBV28 and TRBJ2-7; D is tentatively TRBD1 or TRBD2 (5 bases each). The V gene's germline CDR1 is MDHEN and CDR2 SYDVKM. The CDR3 sequence is 12 residues long. CDR3 loop: CASSLGIGEQSF. As DNA, the CDR3 is TGTGCCAGCAGTTTAGGTATAGGGGAGCAGTCCTTC. Drawing the rest from reference TRBV28 and TRBJ2-7, the complete variable domain is DVKVTQSSRYLVKRTGEKVFLECVQDMDHENMFWYRQDPGLGLRLIYFSYDVKMKEKGDIPEGYSVSREKKERFSLILESASTNQTSMYLCASSLGIGEQSFGPGTRLTVT.

The table lists this clonotype with many counts. This chain joins TRBV18 and TRBJ2-5, with D unclear. The germline V gene encodes CDR1 KGHSH and CDR2 LQKENI. Trimming took 4 bases from V and 0 from J, leaving 3 bases between them. The CDR3 spans 12 residues. The DNA of the CDR3 is TGTGCCAGCTCACGGAACCAAGAGACCCAGTACTTC. This gives the protein CASSRNQETQYF.

The chain joins TRBV18 to TRBJ2-7; D is uncertain. Between the trimmed V and J ends, which lost 4 bases and 2 bases, there was a span of 12 bases. This CDR3 has 14 amino acids. Germline CDR1 is KGHSH and CDR2 is LQKENI. As DNA, the CDR3 is TGTGCCAGCTCACAAAGAGACGGCCCCTACGAGCAGTACTTC. Its translation: CASSQRDGPYEQYF.

This clonotype has a handful of counts. The chain recombines TRBV29-1 with TRBJ2-7; tentatively, D is TRBD2 (6 bases). The CDR3 contains 12 residues. Germline CDR1 and CDR2: SQVTM and ANQGSEA. V lost 5 bases to trimming and J lost 4 bases, with 12 bases between them. CDR3: CSVREDIYEQYF. In nucleotides, the CDR3 is TGCAGCGTTAGGGAGGACATATACGAGCAGTACTTC.

A few counts support this clonotype. The V gene is TRBV4-3, the J gene TRBJ1-4; TRBD1 matches at 7 bases. With V trimmed by 1 base and J by 4 bases, 6 bases remained unmatched. This CDR3 has 16 residues. CDR1 is LGHNA and CDR2 is YSLEER in the germline V gene. The CDR3 DNA reads as TGCGCCAGCAGCCAAGTGCGCGGGACAGATAATGAAAAACTGTTTTTT. Protein product: CASSQVRGTDNEKLFF.

In its sample, this clonotype was seen a few times. J is TRBJ2-1 and V is TRBV7-8; no firm D call. Trimming pared 1 base from V and 4 bases from J, leaving 8 bases between. Germline assignment: CDR1 SGHVS and CDR2 FQNEAQ. CDR3 length: 14 amino acids. The CDR3 spells CASSLGAAYNEQFF. In DNA form, the CDR3 reads TGTGCCAGCAGCTTAGGGGCAGCTTACAATGAGCAGTTCTTC.

This clonotype was seen many times. The chain couples TRBV7-2 to TRBJ2-7, with D tentatively TRBD2 (6 bases). In germline, CDR1 is SGHTA, CDR2 FQGNSA. The CDR3 loop spans 15 amino acids. V was clipped by 4 bases and J by 3 bases, with 16 bases between them. CDR3 coding DNA: TGTGCCAGCAGCTCTGGTGTTGGAGGGAACTACGAGCAGTACTTC. Amino acids: CASSSGVGGNYEQYF.